The rows below give T cell receptor beta chains drawn from one sample of a study of CD8+ T cells in alopecia areata. TCRdb keeps only in-frame clones here, not all; method: immunoSEQ multiplex PCR. Of approximately 170,000 clones in the sample, around three fifths were seen once. The sequencing here drew on CD4+ T cells sorted from blood, taken at week 24, from a patient treated with tofacitinib. Every receptor here comes from a human donor with alopecia areata. Both conserved end residues are part of each CDR3. The D gene is left open where the match is weak. Size values are once, few and many counts, or a class for expanded clones, and some rows have none.

TRBV5-6	.	TRBJ2-7	few	TGTGCCAGCCTAATACAGGGTCGATTCTACGAGCAGTACTTC	CASLIQGRFYEQYF
TRBV11-2	TRBD1	TRBJ2-6	.	TGTGCCAGCAGCCGAGGGGCTTCACAGGGGTCTTCTGGGGCCAACGTCCTGACTTTC	CASSRGASQGSSGANVLTF
TRBV30	TRBD1	TRBJ1-1	.	TGTGCCTGGAGTGAGGGACAGTTGAACACTGAAGCTTTCTTT	CAWSEGQLNTEAFF
TRBV19	.	TRBJ1-5	.	TGTGCCAGTAGTAGAGGAAGCAGCAATCAGCCCCAGCATTTT	CASSRGSSNQPQHF
TRBV5-6	.	TRBJ1-2	.	TGTGCCAGCAGCCCTGACAGGCTTTATGGCTACACCTTC	CASSPDRLYGYTF
TRBV6-5	.	TRBJ2-7	many	TGTGCCAGCAGTTACTCTCCGGCCGGAGAGCAGTACTTC	CASSYSPAGEQYF
TRBV9	TRBD2	TRBJ2-7	.	TGTGCCAGCAGCGTAAATGTGGGGGGGACCTACGAGCAGTACTTC	CASSVNVGGTYEQYF
TRBV15	TRBD2	TRBJ2-3	.	TGTGCCACCAGCGGGGGACTAGCGGGGGGCACAGATACGCAGTATTTT	CATSGGLAGGTDTQYF
TRBV29-1	.	TRBJ2-2	.	TGCAGCGTGGGGACGCCGGGACTTAACACCGGGGAGCTGTTTTTT	CSVGTPGLNTGELFF
TRBV2	TRBD1	TRBJ1-5	.	TGTGCCAGCAGCTGGGACAGGGATAATCAGCCCCAGCATTTT	CASSWDRDNQPQHF
TRBV7-9	.	TRBJ1-6	.	TGTGCCAGCAGCTTAGACGGGGAAGCGGTCCACTTT	CASSLDGEAVHF
TRBV5-6	TRBD1	TRBJ2-1	few	TGTGCCAGCAGCTTGAACAGAGGGACAGGGTTATACAATGAGCAGTTCTTC	CASSLNRGTGLYNEQFF
TRBV2	TRBD1	TRBJ1-2	.	TGTGCCAGCAGTGTTCCTAACAGGGGAAGCGGCTACACCTTC	CASSVPNRGSGYTF
TRBV5-6	.	TRBJ2-1	.	TGTGCCAGCAGCTTGGGAGGCCGTGAGCAGTTCTTC	CASSLGGREQFF
TRBV30	.	TRBJ2-5	.	TGTGCCTGGACGGGGGGCAGGGAGACCCAGTACTTC	CAWTGGRETQYF
TRBV29-1	TRBD1	TRBJ2-7	once	TGCAGCGCTCGGACAGGGATAAACGAGCAGTACTTC	CSARTGINEQYF
TRBV5-1	.	TRBJ2-7	.	TGCGCCAGCTCGATAGGGGGAGCCAGCTACGAGCAGTACTTC	CASSIGGASYEQYF
TRBV14	.	TRBJ1-1	few	TGTGCCAGCAGCCACGGATGGGGCTTTGGAGCTTTCTTT	CASSHGWGFGAFF
TRBV30	.	TRBJ2-7	once	TGTGCCTGGAGTGTACGAAAGAGCTCCTACGAGCAGTACTTC	CAWSVRKSSYEQYF
TRBV30	TRBD1	TRBJ2-1	.	TGTGCCTGGAGTTCCGGGACAGGCGGTGTGGGTGAGCAGTTCTTC	CAWSSGTGGVGEQFF
TRBV5-1	TRBD1	TRBJ2-1	.	TGCGCCAGCAGCTGGCGACAGGGATCCTACAATGAGCAGTTCTTC	CASSWRQGSYNEQFF
TRBV10-1	.	TRBJ2-3	.	TGCGCCAGCAGTGAAGTAGGGATTGGGCCATCAGATACGCAGTATTTT	CASSEVGIGPSDTQYF
TRBV9	.	TRBJ2-3	few	TGTGCCAGCAGCGTAGGTCGCGGGGCTAGCACAGATACGCAGTATTTT	CASSVGRGASTDTQYF
TRBV7-9	TRBD1	TRBJ2-5	once	TGTGCCAGCAGCCTAGAGGACAGGGAGGAGACCCAGTACTTC	CASSLEDREETQYF
TRBV18	.	TRBJ1-3	.	TGTGCCAGCTCACCACTAAGGGAGAGTGGAAACACCATATATTTT	CASSPLRESGNTIYF
TRBV7-9	TRBD1	TRBJ1-5	.	TGTGCCACCGGGACAGGGGATCAGCCCCAGCATTTT	CATGTGDQPQHF
TRBV10-3	.	TRBJ2-5	few	TGTGCCATCGCGGGGCGGTCCCAAGAGACCCAGTACTTC	CAIAGRSQETQYF
TRBV6-5	.	TRBJ1-5	medium-sized	TGTGCCAGCAGGAAACTAGATAGCAATCAGCCCCAGCATTTT	CASRKLDSNQPQHF
TRBV2	.	TRBJ1-1	many	TGTGCCAGCATGGGGGGCCTCCGGGGCACTGAAGCTTTCTTT	CASMGGLRGTEAFF
TRBV5-1	.	TRBJ2-7	.	TGCGCCAGCAGAGGAGGACAGACCGCCTACGAGCAGTACTTC	CASRGGQTAYEQYF
TRBV30	TRBD1	TRBJ2-3	.	TGTGCCGGTACAATGGACAGGAGCACAGATACGCAGTATTTT	CAGTMDRSTDTQYF
TRBV6-1	TRBD1	TRBJ1-5	once	TGTGCCAGCAGTGACAGGGGGAGCAATCAGCCCCAGCATTTT	CASSDRGSNQPQHF
TRBV29-1	TRBD2	TRBJ2-5	.	TGCAGCGTCCGACTAGCGGGGAAAGAGACCCAGTACTTC	CSVRLAGKETQYF
TRBV7-9	.	TRBJ2-5	.	TGTGCCAGCAGCTTGTGGGGGGAAGAGACCCAGTACTTC	CASSLWGEETQYF
TRBV7-7	TRBD1	TRBJ2-5	.	TGTGCTACTAAAATGACCCGGTGGAGATACCGACAGGGAGTCTCAGATGGGACCCAGTACTTC	CATKMTRWRYRQGVSDGTQYF
TRBV5-1	.	TRBJ2-3	.	TGCGCCAGCAGCTCGGCTCTCGGGGCACGAGGCACAGATACGCAGTATTTT	CASSSALGARGTDTQYF
TRBV5-1	TRBD2	TRBJ2-1	.	TGCGCCAGCAGCTTGGCGACTAGCGGGGGGAGTGAGCAGTTCTTC	CASSLATSGGSEQFF
TRBV6-5	.	TRBJ1-1	.	TGTGCCAGCAGTGCGGCAGGGGCAGGGAACACTGAAGCTTTCTTT	CASSAAGAGNTEAFF
TRBV30	.	TRBJ1-1	few	TGTGCCTGGAACCTCAGGCAGAACACTGAAGCTTTCTTT	CAWNLRQNTEAFF
TRBV6-5	TRBD1	TRBJ1-5	.	TGTGCCAGCAAGGGGGCAGGGGATAATCAGCCCCAGCATTTT	CASKGAGDNQPQHF
TRBV7-3	.	TRBJ2-2	.	TGTGCCAGCAACGTTCTCTCCGGGGAGCTGTTTTTT	CASNVLSGELFF
TRBV11-3	.	TRBJ1-1	once	TGTGCCAGCAGCTTAGTAAGTACAAACACTGAAGCTTTCTTT	CASSLVSTNTEAFF
TRBV25-1	.	TRBJ1-1	.	TGTGCCAGCAGTGACAGGGGCCGGAGGAGCACTGAAGCTTTCTTT	CASSDRGRRSTEAFF
TRBV29-1	.	TRBJ2-7	.	TGCAGCGTTGAGTGGGCCTACGAGCAGTACTTC	CSVEWAYEQYF
TRBV10-3	TRBD1	TRBJ1-4	.	TGTGCCATCTCAGGGGGAACTAATGAAAAACTGTTTTTT	CAISGGTNEKLFF
TRBV30	.	TRBJ2-1	.	TGTGCCTGGAGTGTTGGACGGCCTCCGGAGCAGTTCTTC	CAWSVGRPPEQFF
TRBV9	.	TRBJ1-5	.	TGTGCCAGCAGCGTAGACGGACACCCATCACAGCCCCAGCATTTT	CASSVDGHPSQPQHF
TRBV6-5	TRBD2	TRBJ2-7	few	TGTGCCAGCAGTTATAGCGGGGGGCCCTACGAGCAGTACTTC	CASSYSGGPYEQYF
TRBV27	.	TRBJ1-1	.	TGTGCCAGCAGTTTGCCCGGGACATCGAACACTGAAGCTTTCTTT	CASSLPGTSNTEAFF
TRBV29-1	.	TRBJ1-1	once	TGCAGCGTTGAAGGACGCATGAACACTGAAGCTTTCTTT	CSVEGRMNTEAFF
TRBV7-6	.	TRBJ2-3	once	TGTGCCAGCAGCCGTAACACAGATACGCAGTATTTT	CASSRNTDTQYF
TRBV29-1	.	TRBJ2-2	.	TGCAGCGTTGGCGGGGTGAGTTGCACCGGGGAGCTGTTTTTT	CSVGGVSCTGELFF
TRBV12-5	.	TRBJ2-5	.	TGTGCTAGTGGTGTGACCCTCCAAGAGACCCAGTACTTC	CASGVTLQETQYF
TRBV11-1	.	TRBJ2-5	.	TGTGCCAGCAGCAGGCAACAAGAGACCCAGTACTTC	CASSRQQETQYF
TRBV30	.	TRBJ1-1	.	TGTGCCTGGAGTCCCCCCGGGACACCTAACACTGAAGCTTTCTTT	CAWSPPGTPNTEAFF
TRBV19	.	TRBJ1-1	.	TGTGCCAGTAGTAGGCGAGGTCTCACTGAAGCTTTCTTT	CASSRRGLTEAFF
TRBV27	TRBD2	TRBJ2-3	once	TGTGCCAGCAGTCCGAGGACTAGCCATTTCACAGATACGCAGTATTTT	CASSPRTSHFTDTQYF
TRBV29-1	.	TRBJ2-1	few	TGCAGCGTTGAAGAGCCAGGGACTGGAATCTACAATGAGCAGTTCTTC	CSVEEPGTGIYNEQFF
TRBV5-6	.	TRBJ1-5	.	TGTGCCAGCAGCTTGTCCCGGATCAATCAGCCCCAGCATTTT	CASSLSRINQPQHF